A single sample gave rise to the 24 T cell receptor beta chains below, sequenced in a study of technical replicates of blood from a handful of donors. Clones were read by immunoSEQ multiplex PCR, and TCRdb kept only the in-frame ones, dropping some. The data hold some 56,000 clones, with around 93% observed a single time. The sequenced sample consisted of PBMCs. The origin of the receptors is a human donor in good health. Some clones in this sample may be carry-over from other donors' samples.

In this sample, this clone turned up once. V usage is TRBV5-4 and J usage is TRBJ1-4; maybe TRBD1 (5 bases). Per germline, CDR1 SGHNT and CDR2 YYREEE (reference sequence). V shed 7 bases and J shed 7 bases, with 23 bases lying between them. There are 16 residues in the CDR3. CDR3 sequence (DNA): TGTGCCAGCTCCCAGAACCGGGAGGGGACGGGTGAAAAACTGTTTTTT. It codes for CASSQNREGTGEKLFF.

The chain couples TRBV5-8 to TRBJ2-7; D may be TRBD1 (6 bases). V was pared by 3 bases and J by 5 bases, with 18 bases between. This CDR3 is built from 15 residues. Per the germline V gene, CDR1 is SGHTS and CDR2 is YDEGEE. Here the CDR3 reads CASSSLLRDNHEQYF. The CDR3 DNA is TGTGCCAGCAGCTCGCTCCTCCGGGACAACCACGAGCAGTACTTC.

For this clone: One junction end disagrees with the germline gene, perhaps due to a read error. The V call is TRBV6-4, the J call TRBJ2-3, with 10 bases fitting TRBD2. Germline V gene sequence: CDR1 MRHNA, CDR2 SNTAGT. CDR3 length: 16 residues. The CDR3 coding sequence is TGTGCCAGCAGTGACTCTGGTAGCGGGGGGTACGATACGCAATATTTT. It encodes CASSDSGSGGYDTQYF.

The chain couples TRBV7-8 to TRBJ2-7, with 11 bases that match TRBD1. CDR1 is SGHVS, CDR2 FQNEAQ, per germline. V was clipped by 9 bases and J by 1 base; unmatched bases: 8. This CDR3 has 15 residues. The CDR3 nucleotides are TGTGCCAGTAACGTGGGGACAGGGGGGTCCTACGAGCAGTACTTC. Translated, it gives CASNVGTGGSYEQYF.

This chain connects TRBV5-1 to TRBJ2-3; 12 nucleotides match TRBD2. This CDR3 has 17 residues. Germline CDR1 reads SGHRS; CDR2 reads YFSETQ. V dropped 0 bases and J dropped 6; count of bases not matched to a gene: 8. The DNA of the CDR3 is TGCGCCAGCAGCTTGGTAGCTAGCGGGGGGGGAGAGGATACGCAGTATTTT. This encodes CASSLVASGGGEDTQYF.

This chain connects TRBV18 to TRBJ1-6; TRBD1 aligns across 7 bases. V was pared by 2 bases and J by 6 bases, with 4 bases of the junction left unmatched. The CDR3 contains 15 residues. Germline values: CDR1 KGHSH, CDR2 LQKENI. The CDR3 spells CASSPAGQPNSPLHF. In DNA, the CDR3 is TGTGCCAGCTCACCAGCGGGACAGCCTAATTCACCCCTCCACTTT.

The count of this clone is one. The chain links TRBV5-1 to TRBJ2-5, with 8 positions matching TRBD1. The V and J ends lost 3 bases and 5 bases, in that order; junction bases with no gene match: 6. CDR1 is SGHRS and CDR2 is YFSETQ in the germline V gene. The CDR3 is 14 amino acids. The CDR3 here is CASSSGTGGETQYF. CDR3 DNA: TGCGCCAGCAGCTCTGGGACAGGCGGTGAGACCCAGTACTTC.

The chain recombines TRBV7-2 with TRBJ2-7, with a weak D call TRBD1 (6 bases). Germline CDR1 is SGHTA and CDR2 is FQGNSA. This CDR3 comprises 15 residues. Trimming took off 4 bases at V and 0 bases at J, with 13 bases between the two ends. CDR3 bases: TGTGCCAGCAGCTCCCGTTCCAGGGGCTCCTACGAGCAGTACTTC. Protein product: CASSSRSRGSYEQYF.

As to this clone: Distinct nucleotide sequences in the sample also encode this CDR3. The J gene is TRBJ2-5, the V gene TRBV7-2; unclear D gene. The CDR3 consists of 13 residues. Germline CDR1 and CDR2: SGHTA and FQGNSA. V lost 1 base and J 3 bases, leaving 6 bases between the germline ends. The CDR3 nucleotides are TGTGCCAGCAGCTTAGGCGGCAAAGAGACCCAGTACTTC. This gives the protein CASSLGGKETQYF.

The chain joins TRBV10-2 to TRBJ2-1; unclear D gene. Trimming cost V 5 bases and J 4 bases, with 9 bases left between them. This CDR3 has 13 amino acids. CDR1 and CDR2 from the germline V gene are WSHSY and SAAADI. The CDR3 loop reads CASSFSGYNEQFF. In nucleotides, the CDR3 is TGCGCCAGCAGTTTTTCCGGGTACAATGAGCAGTTCTTC.

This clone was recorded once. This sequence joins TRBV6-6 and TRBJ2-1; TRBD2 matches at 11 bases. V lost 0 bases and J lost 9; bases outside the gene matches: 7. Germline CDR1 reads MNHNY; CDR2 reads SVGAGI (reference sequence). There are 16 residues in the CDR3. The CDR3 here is CASSYSRLAGSGEQFF. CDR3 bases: TGTGCCAGCAGTTACTCGAGACTAGCGGGGTCAGGTGAGCAGTTCTTC.

CDR3: CASSLGGLSSYEQYF. For the CDR3, the DNA is TGTGCCAGCAGCTTAGGCGGCCTCAGCTCCTACGAGCAGTACTTC. The chain combines TRBV7-2 with TRBJ2-7, with D hard to call. Trimming shortened V by 1 base and J by 0 bases, and 10 bases separated the two germline ends. This CDR3 contains 15 residues. CDR1 and CDR2 (germline): SGHTA, FQGNSA.

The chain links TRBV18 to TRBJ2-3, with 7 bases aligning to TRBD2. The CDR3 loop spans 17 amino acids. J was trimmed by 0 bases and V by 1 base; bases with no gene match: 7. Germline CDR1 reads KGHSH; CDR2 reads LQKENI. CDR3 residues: CASSPLTLAQSTDTQYF. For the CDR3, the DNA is TGTGCCAGCTCACCACTTACACTAGCGCAAAGCACAGATACGCAGTATTTT.

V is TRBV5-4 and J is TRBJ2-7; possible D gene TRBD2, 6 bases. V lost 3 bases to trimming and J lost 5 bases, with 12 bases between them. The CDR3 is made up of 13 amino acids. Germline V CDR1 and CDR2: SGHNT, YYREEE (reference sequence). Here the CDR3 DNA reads TGTGCCAGCAGCTACGGGACTCCCGACGAGCAGTACTTC. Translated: CASSYGTPDEQYF.

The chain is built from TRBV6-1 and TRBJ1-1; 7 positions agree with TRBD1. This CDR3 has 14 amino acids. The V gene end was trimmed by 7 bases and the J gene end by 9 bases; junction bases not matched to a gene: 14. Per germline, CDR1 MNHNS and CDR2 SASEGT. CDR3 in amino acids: CASNDRDRPPKAFF. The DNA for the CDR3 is TGTGCCAGCAATGACAGGGACAGACCTCCAAAAGCTTTCTTT.

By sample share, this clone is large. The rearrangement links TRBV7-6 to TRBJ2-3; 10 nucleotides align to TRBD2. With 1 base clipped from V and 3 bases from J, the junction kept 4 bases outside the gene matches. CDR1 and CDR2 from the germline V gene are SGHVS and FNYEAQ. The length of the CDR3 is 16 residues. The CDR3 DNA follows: TGTGCCAGCAGCTTAGGAGCGGGGGGGTGGACAGATACGCAGTATTTT. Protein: CASSLGAGGWTDTQYF.

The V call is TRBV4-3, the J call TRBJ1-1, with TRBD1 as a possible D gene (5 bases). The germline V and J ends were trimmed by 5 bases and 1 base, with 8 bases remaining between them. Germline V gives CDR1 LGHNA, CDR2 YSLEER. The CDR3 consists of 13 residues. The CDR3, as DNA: TGCGCCAGCAGCTCCCAGGGGAACACTGAAGCTTTCTTT. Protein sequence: CASSSQGNTEAFF.

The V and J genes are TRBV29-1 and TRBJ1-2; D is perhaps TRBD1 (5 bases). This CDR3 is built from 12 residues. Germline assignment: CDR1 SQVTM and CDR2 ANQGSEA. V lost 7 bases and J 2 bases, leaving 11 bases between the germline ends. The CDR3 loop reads CSGSGGNYGYTF. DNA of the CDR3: TGCAGCGGTTCGGGGGGGAACTATGGCTACACCTTC. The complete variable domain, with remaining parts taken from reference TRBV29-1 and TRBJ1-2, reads SAVISQKPSRDICQRGTSLTIQCQVDSQVTMMFWYRQQPGQSLTLIATANQGSEATYESGFVIDKFPISRPNLTFSTLTVSNMSPEDSSIYLCSGSGGNYGYTFGSGTRLTVV.

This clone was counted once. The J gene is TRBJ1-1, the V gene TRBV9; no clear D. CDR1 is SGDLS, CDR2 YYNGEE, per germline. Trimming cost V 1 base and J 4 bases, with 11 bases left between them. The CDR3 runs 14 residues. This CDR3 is CASSVTGEATEAFF. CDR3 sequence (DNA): TGTGCCAGCAGCGTAACGGGAGAGGCCACTGAAGCTTTCTTT.

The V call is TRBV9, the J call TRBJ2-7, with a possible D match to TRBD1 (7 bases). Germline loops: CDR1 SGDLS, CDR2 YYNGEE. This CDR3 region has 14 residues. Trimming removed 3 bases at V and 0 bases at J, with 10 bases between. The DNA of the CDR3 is TGTGCCAGCAGCGGGGGGGACAGCTCCTACGAGCAGTACTTC. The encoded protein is CASSGGDSSYEQYF.

The CDR3 reads CASSARGTSGPNRAGELFF. CDR3 DNA sequence: TGCGCCAGCAGCGCTAGAGGGACTAGCGGGCCCAACCGGGCGGGGGAGCTGTTTTTT. J is TRBJ2-2 and V is TRBV5-1, with 12 bases lining up with TRBD2. CDR1 is SGHRS, CDR2 YFSETQ, per germline. V dropped 4 bases and J dropped 8; count of bases not matched to a gene: 18. The CDR3 sequence is 19 residues long.

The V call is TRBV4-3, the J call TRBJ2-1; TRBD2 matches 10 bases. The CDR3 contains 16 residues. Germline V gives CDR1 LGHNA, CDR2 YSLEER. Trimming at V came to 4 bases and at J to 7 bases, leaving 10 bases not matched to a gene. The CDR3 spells CASSPLAGGYPNEQFF. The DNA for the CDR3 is TGCGCCAGCAGCCCGTTAGCGGGGGGTTACCCAAATGAGCAGTTCTTC.

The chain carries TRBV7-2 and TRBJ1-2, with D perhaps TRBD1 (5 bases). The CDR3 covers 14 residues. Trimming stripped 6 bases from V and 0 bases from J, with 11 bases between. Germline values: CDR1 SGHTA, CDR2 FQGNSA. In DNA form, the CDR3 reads TGTGCCAGCAGAACCGGGGGTGCTAACTATGGCTACACCTTC. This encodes CASRTGGANYGYTF.

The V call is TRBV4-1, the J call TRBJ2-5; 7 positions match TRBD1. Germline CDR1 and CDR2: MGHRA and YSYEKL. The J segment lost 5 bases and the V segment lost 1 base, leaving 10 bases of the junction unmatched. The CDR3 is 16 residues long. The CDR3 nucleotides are TGCGCCAGCAGCCAAGGAACAGGGGTACGCTTTGAGACCCAGTACTTC. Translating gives CASSQGTGVRFETQYF.